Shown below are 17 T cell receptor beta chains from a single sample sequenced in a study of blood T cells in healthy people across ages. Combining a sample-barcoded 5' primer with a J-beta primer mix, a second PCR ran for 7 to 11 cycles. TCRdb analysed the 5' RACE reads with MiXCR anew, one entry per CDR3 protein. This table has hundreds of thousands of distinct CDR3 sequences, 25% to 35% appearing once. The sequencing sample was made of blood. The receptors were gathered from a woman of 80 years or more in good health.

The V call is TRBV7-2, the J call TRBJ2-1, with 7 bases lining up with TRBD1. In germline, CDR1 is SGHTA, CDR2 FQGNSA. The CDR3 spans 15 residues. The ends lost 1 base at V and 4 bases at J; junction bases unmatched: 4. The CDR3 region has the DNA TGTGCCAGCAGCTTAGAGGGGGCTTTTTACAATGAGCAGTTCTTC. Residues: CASSLEGAFYNEQFF.

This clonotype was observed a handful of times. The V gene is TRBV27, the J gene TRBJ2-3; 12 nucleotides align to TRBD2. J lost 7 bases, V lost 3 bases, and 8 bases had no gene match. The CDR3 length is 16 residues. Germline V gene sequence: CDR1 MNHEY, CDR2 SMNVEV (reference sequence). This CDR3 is CASSLLSSGGENTQYF. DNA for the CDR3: TGTGCCAGCAGTTTGCTGTCTAGCGGGGGGGAAAATACGCAGTATTTT.

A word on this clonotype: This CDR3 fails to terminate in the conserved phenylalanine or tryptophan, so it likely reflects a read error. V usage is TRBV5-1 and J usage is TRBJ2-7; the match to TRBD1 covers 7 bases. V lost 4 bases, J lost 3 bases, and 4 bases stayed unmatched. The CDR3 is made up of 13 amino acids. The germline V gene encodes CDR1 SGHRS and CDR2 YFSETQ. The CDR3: CASSLGQVYEQYC. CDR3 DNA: TGCGCCAGCAGCCTCGGACAGGTCTACGAGCAGTACTGC.

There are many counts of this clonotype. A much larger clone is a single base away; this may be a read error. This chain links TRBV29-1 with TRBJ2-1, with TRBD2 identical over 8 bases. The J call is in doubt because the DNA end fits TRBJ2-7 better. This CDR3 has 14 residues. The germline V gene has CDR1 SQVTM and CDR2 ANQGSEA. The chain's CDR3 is CSVDRGGSYNEQYF. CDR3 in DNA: TGCAGCGTTGACCGGGGGGGCAGCTACAATGAGCAGTACTTC.

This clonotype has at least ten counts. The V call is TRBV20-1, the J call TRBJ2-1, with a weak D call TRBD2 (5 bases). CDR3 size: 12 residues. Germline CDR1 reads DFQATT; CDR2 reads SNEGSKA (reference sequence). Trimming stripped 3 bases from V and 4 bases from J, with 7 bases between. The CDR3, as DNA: TGCAGTGCTAGCGGGGTATACAATGAGCAGTTCTTC. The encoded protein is CSASGVYNEQFF.

The CDR3 DNA sequence: TGCGCCAGCAGCTTGGGGGTGAAGAACACCGGGGAGCTGTTTTTT. Residues: CASSLGVKNTGELFF. The rearrangement links TRBV5-1 to TRBJ2-2; no definite D call. Germline CDR1 SGHRS, CDR2 YFSETQ. Deletions cut 0 bases from V and 1 base from J, with 7 bases between. The CDR3 extends over 15 amino acids. Full variable domain (remainder filled in from reference TRBV5-1 and TRBJ2-2): KAGVTQTPRYLIKTRGQQVTLSCSPISGHRSVSWYQQTPGQGLQFLFEYFSETQRNKGNFPGRFSGRQFSNSRSEMNVSTLELGDSALYLCASSLGVKNTGELFFGEGSRLTVL.

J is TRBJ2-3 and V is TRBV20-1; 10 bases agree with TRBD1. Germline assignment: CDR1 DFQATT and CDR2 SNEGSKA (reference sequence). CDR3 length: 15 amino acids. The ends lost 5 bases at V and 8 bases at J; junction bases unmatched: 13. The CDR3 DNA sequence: TGCAGTGCTGGAAGACAGGGGGCCGGTCATGGTACGCAGTATTTT. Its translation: CSAGRQGAGHGTQYF.

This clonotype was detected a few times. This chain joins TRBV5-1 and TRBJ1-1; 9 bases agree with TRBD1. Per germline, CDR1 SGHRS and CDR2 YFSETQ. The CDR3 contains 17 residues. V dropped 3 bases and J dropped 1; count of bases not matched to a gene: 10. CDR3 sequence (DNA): TGCGCCAGCAGCTCCGGGACAGGGACAATTTGGAACACTGAAGCTTTCTTT. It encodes CASSSGTGTIWNTEAFF.

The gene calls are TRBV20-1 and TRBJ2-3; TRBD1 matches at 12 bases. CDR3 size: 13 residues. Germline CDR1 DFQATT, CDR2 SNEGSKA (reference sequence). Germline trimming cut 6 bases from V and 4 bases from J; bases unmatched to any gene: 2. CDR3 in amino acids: CSAGTGGADTQYF. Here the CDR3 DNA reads TGCAGTGCCGGGACAGGGGGCGCAGATACGCAGTATTTT.

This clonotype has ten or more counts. The CDR3 loop reads CASSQVGSTETQYF. The CDR3, as DNA: TGTGCCAGCAGCCAAGTTGGTAGCACAGAGACCCAGTACTTC. The chain carries TRBV3-1 and TRBJ2-5, with no clear D. CDR1 and CDR2 (germline): LGHDT, YNNKEL (reference sequence). The CDR3 spans 14 residues. Trimming cost V 1 base and J 4 bases, with 10 bases left between them.

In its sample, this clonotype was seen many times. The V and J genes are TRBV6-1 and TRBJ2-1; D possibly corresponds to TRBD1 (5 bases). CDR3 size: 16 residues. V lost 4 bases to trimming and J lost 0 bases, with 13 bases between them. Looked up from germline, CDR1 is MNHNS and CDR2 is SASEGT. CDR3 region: CASSATVVSSYNEQFF. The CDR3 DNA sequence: TGTGCCAGCAGTGCGACAGTCGTAAGCTCCTACAATGAGCAGTTCTTC.

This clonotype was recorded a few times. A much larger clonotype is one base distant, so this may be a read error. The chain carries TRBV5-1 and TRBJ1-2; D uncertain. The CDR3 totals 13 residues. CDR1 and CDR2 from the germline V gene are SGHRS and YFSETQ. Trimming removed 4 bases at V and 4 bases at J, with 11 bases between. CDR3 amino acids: CASSEEGRYGYTF. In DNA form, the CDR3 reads TGCGCCAGCAGCGAGGAGGGTCGCTATGGCTACACCTTC.

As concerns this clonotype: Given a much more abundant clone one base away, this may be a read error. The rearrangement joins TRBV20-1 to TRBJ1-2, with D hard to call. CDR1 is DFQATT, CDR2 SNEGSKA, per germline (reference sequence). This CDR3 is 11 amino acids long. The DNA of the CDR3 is TGCAGGGCTAGACTCGAGAGGGGCTACACCTTC. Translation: CRARLERGYTF.

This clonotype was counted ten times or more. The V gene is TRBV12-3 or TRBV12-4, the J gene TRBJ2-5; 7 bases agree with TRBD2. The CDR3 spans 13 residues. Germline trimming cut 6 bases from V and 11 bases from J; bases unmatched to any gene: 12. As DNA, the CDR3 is TGTGCCAGCAGAGAAGCGGGGAGGAATGAGCAGTACTTC. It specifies CASREAGRNEQYF.

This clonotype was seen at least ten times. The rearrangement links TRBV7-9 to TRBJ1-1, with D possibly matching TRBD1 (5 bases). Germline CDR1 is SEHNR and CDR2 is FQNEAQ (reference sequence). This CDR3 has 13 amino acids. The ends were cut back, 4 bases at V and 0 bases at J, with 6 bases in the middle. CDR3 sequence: CASSSTVNTEAFF. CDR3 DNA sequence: TGTGCCAGCAGCTCGACAGTGAACACTGAAGCTTTCTTT.

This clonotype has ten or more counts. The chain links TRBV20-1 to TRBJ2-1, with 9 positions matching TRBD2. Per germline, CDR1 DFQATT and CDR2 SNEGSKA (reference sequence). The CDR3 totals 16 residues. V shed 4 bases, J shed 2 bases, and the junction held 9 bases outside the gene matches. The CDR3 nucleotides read TGCAGTGCTAAAAGGCGGGGGGGCGGGGCCTACAATGAGCAGTTCTTC. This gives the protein CSAKRRGGGAYNEQFF.

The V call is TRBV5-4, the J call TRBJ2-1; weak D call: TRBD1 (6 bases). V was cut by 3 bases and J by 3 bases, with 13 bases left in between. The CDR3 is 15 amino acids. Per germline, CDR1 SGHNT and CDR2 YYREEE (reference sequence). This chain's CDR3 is CASSSRDIDYNEQFF. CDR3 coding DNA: TGTGCCAGCAGCTCCCGGGACATCGACTACAATGAGCAGTTCTTC.